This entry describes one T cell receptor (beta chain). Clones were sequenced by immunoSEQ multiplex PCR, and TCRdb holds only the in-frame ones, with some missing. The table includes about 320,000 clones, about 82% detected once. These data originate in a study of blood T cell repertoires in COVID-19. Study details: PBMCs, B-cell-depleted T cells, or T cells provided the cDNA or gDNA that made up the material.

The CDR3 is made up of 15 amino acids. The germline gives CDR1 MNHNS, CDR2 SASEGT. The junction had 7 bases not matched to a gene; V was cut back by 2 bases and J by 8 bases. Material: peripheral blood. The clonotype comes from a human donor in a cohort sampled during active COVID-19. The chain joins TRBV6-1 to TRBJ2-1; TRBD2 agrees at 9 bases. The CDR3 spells CASSESPAGGDEQFF. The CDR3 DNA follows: TGTGCCAGCAGTGAAAGTCCAGCGGGGGGAGATGAGCAGTTCTTC.